The TCR beta chain under discussion was sequenced for a study of shared clonotypes between healthy human individuals. Overall study results and limits: Blood was the sole source, and tissue repertoires probably differ.

Notes on this clone: Its specificity is not known.

CD4+ cell separation produced CD45RA+ naive and CD45RA-negative memory subsets. The protocol was immunoSEQ multiplex PCR, while the TCRdb copy is restricted to in-frame clones and leaves out a portion. The data hold 800,000 to 1,200,000 clones, with around 78% observed a single time. The clonotype originates from a man younger than 35 in good health. Some clones in this sample may be carry-over from other donors' samples. Sequencing was done on a sample of memory CD4+ T cells from PBMCs. This sample's subset: CD45RA-negative fraction.

Here the CDR3 reads CASSLFLAALSGANVLTF. In DNA, the CDR3 is TGTGCCAGCAGCTTGTTTCTAGCGGCCCTCTCTGGGGCCAACGTCCTGACTTTC. This chain links TRBV5-8 with TRBJ2-6, with 7 bases lining up with TRBD2. Looked up from germline, CDR1 is SGHTS and CDR2 is YDEGEE. The J segment lost 0 bases and the V segment lost 1 base, leaving 7 bases of the junction unmatched. This CDR3 has 18 amino acids.